These 22 T cell receptor beta chains came from one sample sequenced in a study of identical twins. TCRdb analysed the 5' RACE reads with MiXCR anew, one entry per CDR3 protein. The table has 400,000 to 600,000 distinct CDR3 sequences, approximately 20% seen once. The same sample was also used in a study of yellow fever vaccine responses in identical twins.

The specimen sequenced was CD4+ T cells sorted from blood. These receptors originate from a young woman in good health.

The table lists this clonotype with a few counts. This sequence joins TRBV18 and TRBJ2-4, with a weak D call TRBD1 (6 bases). CDR3 length equals 13 residues. The ends were cut back, 3 bases at V and 7 bases at J, with 10 bases in the middle. Germline loops: CDR1 KGHSH, CDR2 LQKENI. CDR3 sequence (DNA): TGTGCCAGCTCACCCCAGGGGAAGAACATTCAGTACTTC. This codes for CASSPQGKNIQYF. Based on the CDR3 plus reference TRBV18 and TRBJ2-4, the full variable domain is NAGVMQNPRHLVRRRGQEARLRCSPMKGHSHVYWYRQLPEEGLKFMVYLQKENIIDESGMPKERFSAEFPKEGPSILRIQQVVRGDSAAYFCASSPQGKNIQYFGAGTRLSVL.

This clonotype appeared a few times. The V call is TRBV28, the J call TRBJ2-1; 7 bases align to TRBD2. The CDR3 is 15 amino acids. Per germline, CDR1 MDHEN and CDR2 SYDVKM. With 6 bases clipped from V and 0 bases from J, the junction kept 5 bases outside the gene matches. The CDR3 reads CASRKAGYSYNEQFF. The CDR3 DNA sequence: TGTGCCAGCAGAAAAGCGGGATACTCCTACAATGAGCAGTTCTTC.

This clonotype was counted only a few times. The genes are TRBV10-3 and TRBJ2-7; possible D gene TRBD1, 6 bases. Trimming cost V 4 bases and J 5 bases, with 12 bases left between them. The CDR3 runs to 13 residues. Per the germline V gene, CDR1 is ENHRY and CDR2 is SYGVKD. The DNA for the CDR3 is TGTGCCATCAGTGTTGAGACAGGAAACGAGCAGTACTTC. It yields the protein CAISVETGNEQYF.

The chain recombines TRBV5-1 with TRBJ2-1, with 12 bases aligning to TRBD2. CDR1 is SGHRS, CDR2 YFSETQ, per germline. The V segment lost 0 bases and the J segment 8 bases; nucleotides outside the gene matches: 6. This CDR3 has 16 residues. CDR3 nucleotides: TGCGCCAGCAGCTTGGTTGGACTAGCGGGACAATATGAGCAGTTCTTC. As protein: CASSLVGLAGQYEQFF.

This clonotype was seen a few times. The CDR3 here is CASSFKSFRLTDTQYF. CDR3 DNA: TGTGCCAGCAGTTTTAAGAGTTTCAGGCTAACAGATACGCAGTATTTT. The rearrangement uses TRBV28 and TRBJ2-3; D is ambiguous. This CDR3 comprises 16 residues. V was clipped by 3 bases and J by 3 bases, with 16 bases between them. Germline V gives CDR1 MDHEN, CDR2 SYDVKM. The full variable domain, in which reference TRBV28 and TRBJ2-3 provide the parts outside the CDR3, is DVKVTQSSRYLVKRTGEKVFLECVQDMDHENMFWYRQDPGLGLRLIYFSYDVKMKEKGDIPEGYSVSREKKERFSLILESASTNQTSMYLCASSFKSFRLTDTQYFGPGTRLTVL.

This clonotype was counted only a few times. V gene TRBV28 combines with J gene TRBJ2-2; D not certain. The CDR3 runs 13 residues. Germline assignment: CDR1 MDHEN and CDR2 SYDVKM. V lost 3 bases and J 4 bases, leaving 6 bases between the germline ends. The CDR3 sequence is CASSLYSTGELFF. In DNA, the CDR3 is TGTGCCAGCAGTTTGTACTCCACCGGGGAGCTGTTTTTT.

In its sample, this clonotype was seen many times. This chain uses TRBV5-1 with TRBJ1-4; D unresolved. Germline loops: CDR1 SGHRS, CDR2 YFSETQ. V shed 3 bases and J shed 6 bases, with 12 bases lying between them. The CDR3 extends over 14 amino acids. The CDR3 region has the DNA TGCGCCAGCAGCTGGACCGGGATGGATGAAAAACTGTTTTTT. As protein: CASSWTGMDEKLFF.

This clonotype has a handful of counts. The V gene is TRBV10-3, the J gene TRBJ2-1, with 9 nucleotides matching TRBD1. Losses at the gene ends were 10 bases for V and 4 bases for J; bases not matched to a gene: 8. CDR1 and CDR2 (germline): ENHRY, SYGVKD. This CDR3 is built from 14 residues. The CDR3 DNA reads as TGTGCCAGCGAGGGACAGGGATCTTACAATGAGCAGTTCTTC. Translated, it gives CASEGQGSYNEQFF.

This chain joins TRBV3-1 and TRBJ1-1, with D unclear. The germline CDR1 and CDR2 sequences are LGHDT and YNNKEL (reference sequence). The CDR3 extends over 13 amino acids. Trimming pared 2 bases from V and 7 bases from J, leaving 11 bases between. CDR3 region: CASSQRTAGEAFF. The CDR3 DNA is TGTGCCAGCAGCCAAAGAACTGCGGGTGAAGCTTTCTTT.

This clonotype was counted only a few times. The chain links TRBV3-1 to TRBJ2-2; D is unclear. Germline CDR1 and CDR2: LGHDT and YNNKEL (reference sequence). The ends were cut back, 0 bases at V and 6 bases at J, with 11 bases in the middle. This CDR3 is 15 amino acids long. The CDR3: CASSQELWVSGELFF. The DNA of the CDR3 is TGTGCCAGCAGCCAAGAGTTGTGGGTATCCGGGGAGCTGTTTTTT.

J is TRBJ2-7 and V is TRBV2; perhaps TRBD1 as D (6 bases). Germline values: CDR1 SNHLY, CDR2 FYNNEI. V lost 6 bases and J 2 bases, leaving 8 bases between the germline ends. The CDR3 is 12 residues long. DNA for the CDR3: TGTGCCAGCAGAGGACAGACCTACGAGCAGTACGTC. It specifies CASRGQTYEQYV.

This clonotype has at least ten counts. The gene calls are TRBV7-9 and TRBJ1-4; possibly TRBD1 for D (6 bases). CDR1 is SEHNR and CDR2 is FQNEAQ in the germline V gene (reference sequence). V gave up 3 bases and J gave up 3 bases, with 8 bases separating them. The CDR3 is 14 residues long. In DNA form, the CDR3 reads TGTGCCAGCAGCTTTGGGGGCTCTAATGAAAAACTGTTTTTT. Its translation is CASSFGGSNEKLFF.

This clonotype was seen ten or more times. V usage is TRBV5-1 and J usage is TRBJ1-6, with TRBD1 identical over 8 bases. CDR1 and CDR2 from the germline V gene are SGHRS and YFSETQ. Trimming cost V 1 base and J 7 bases; bases outside gene matches: 4. This CDR3 has 15 amino acids. The CDR3 DNA follows: TGCGCCAGCAGCTTGTATGGACAGGGAAATTCACCCCTCCACTTT. It yields the protein CASSLYGQGNSPLHF.

This clonotype was seen only a few times. The genes are TRBV5-1 and TRBJ2-4; 11 positions match TRBD1. V was clipped by 0 bases and J by 9 bases; unmatched bases: 2. CDR3 size: 14 residues. Germline V gene data show CDR1 as SGHRS and CDR2 as YFSETQ. CDR3 protein: CASSLGTGGSIQYF. The CDR3 DNA follows: TGCGCCAGCAGCTTGGGGACAGGGGGCAGCATTCAGTACTTC.

Only a few counts were recorded for this clonotype. The V gene is TRBV27, the J gene TRBJ1-6; D gene unclear. This CDR3 region has 13 residues. CDR1 MNHEY and CDR2 SMNVEV come from the germline V gene (reference sequence). Deletions cut 6 bases from V and 5 bases from J, with 8 bases between. DNA for the CDR3: TGTGCCAGCAGGGGGTGGGATAATTCACCCCTCCACTTT. Protein: CASRGWDNSPLHF.

This sequence joins TRBV5-1 and TRBJ2-7; the D gene could be TRBD1 or TRBD2 (7 bases each). V was pared by 4 bases and J by 5 bases, with 22 bases between. The length of the CDR3 is 16 residues. The germline CDR1 and CDR2 sequences are SGHRS and YFSETQ. CDR3 sequence: CASSRGRGAQGDEQYF. The CDR3 DNA reads TGCGCCAGCAGCCGGGGTCGGGGGGCGCAGGGGGACGAGCAGTACTTC.

This clonotype was counted many times. The rearrangement uses TRBV7-2 and TRBJ1-4, with 8 positions matching TRBD1. The germline V gene has CDR1 SGHTA and CDR2 FQGNSA. With 4 bases clipped from V and 7 bases from J, the junction kept 8 bases outside the gene matches. The CDR3 runs to 15 residues. The CDR3 nucleotides read TGTGCCAGCAGCTCTCCAGGGGGCGAGCGTGAAAAACTGTTTTTT. This codes for CASSSPGGEREKLFF.

This clonotype was counted a few times. The chain links TRBV6-1 to TRBJ2-4; D possibly uses TRBD1 or TRBD2 (5 bases each). This CDR3 is built from 15 residues. The V gene lost 2 bases and the J gene lost 2 bases, with 10 bases spanning the gap. Germline CDR1 reads MNHNS; CDR2 reads SASEGT. The CDR3 region is CASSERDETKNIQYF. The CDR3 DNA follows: TGTGCCAGCAGTGAAAGGGACGAAACCAAAAACATTCAGTACTTC.

This clonotype was seen a few times. This chain joins TRBV7-8 and TRBJ2-1, with D possibly being TRBD2 (6 bases). V was cut by 8 bases and J by 7 bases, with 18 bases left in between. CDR3 size: 14 residues. Germline CDR1 SGHVS, CDR2 FQNEAQ. For the CDR3, the DNA is TGTGCCAGCGATGCGGGACTGGCTGTAAATGAGCAGTTCTTC. Protein product: CASDAGLAVNEQFF.

The count of this clonotype is one. J is TRBJ2-7 and V is TRBV2; D possibly corresponds to TRBD1 (5 bases). Deletions cut 6 bases from V and 5 bases from J, with 11 bases between. The CDR3 contains 12 residues. Germline values: CDR1 SNHLY, CDR2 FYNNEI. CDR3 DNA: TGTGCCAGCAGGGAGACAGAAAACGAGCAGTACGTC. Translating it yields CASRETENEQYV.

As DNA, the CDR3 is TGTGCCAGCAGCTTATCGGGACAGGGATTTGAGCAGTTCTTC. This encodes CASSLSGQGFEQFF. The chain carries TRBV11-3 and TRBJ2-1; 9 bases map to TRBD1. The CDR3 is 14 residues long. Germline V lookup: CDR1 SGHNT, CDR2 YENEEA. V was clipped by 2 bases and J by 9 bases; unmatched bases: 5.

A few counts support this clonotype. The genes are TRBV29-1 and TRBJ2-7; D is possibly TRBD1 (5 bases). The CDR3 spans 12 residues. The V end was cut by 3 bases, the J end by 3 bases, with 9 bases between. The germline V gene encodes CDR1 SQVTM and CDR2 ANQGSEA. The CDR3 sequence is CSVDATGYEQYF. For the CDR3, the DNA is TGCAGCGTTGATGCCACAGGCTACGAGCAGTACTTC.